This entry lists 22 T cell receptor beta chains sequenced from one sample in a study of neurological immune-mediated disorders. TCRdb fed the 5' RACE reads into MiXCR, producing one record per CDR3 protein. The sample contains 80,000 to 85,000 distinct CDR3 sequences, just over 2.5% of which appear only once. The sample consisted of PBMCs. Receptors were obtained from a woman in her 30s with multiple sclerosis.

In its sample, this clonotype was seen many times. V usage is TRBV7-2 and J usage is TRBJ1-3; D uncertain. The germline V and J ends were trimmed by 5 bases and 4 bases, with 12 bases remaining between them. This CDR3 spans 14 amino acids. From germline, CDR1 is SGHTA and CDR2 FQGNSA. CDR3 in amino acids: CASSRPGIGNTIYF. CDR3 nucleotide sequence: TGTGCCAGCAGCCGACCGGGAATCGGAAACACCATATATTTT.

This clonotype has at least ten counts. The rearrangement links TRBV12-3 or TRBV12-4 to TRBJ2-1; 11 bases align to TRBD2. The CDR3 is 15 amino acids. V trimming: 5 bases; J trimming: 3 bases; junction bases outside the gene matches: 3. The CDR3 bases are TGTGCCAGCAGTACTGGGACTAGCGGCTACAATGAGCAGTTCTTC. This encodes CASSTGTSGYNEQFF.

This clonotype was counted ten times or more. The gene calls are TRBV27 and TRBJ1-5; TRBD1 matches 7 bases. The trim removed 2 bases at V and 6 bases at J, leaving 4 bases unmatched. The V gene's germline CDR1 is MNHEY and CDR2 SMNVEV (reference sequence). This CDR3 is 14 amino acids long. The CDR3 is CASSLGAGGQPQHF. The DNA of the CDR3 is TGTGCCAGCAGTTTAGGGGCAGGGGGTCAGCCCCAGCATTTT.

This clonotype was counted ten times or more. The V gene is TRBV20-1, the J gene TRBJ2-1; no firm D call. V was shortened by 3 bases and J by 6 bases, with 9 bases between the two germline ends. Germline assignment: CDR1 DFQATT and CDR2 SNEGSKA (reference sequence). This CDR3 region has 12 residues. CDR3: CSARGEANEQFF. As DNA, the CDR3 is TGCAGTGCTAGGGGCGAGGCCAATGAGCAGTTCTTC.

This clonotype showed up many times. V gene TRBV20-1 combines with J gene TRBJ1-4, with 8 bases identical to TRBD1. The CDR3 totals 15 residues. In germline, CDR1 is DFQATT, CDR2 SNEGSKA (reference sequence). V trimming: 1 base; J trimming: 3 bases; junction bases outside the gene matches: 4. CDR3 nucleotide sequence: TGCAGTGCTAGAGTACAGGGGGTAGCTAATGAAAAACTGTTTTTT. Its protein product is CSARVQGVANEKLFF.

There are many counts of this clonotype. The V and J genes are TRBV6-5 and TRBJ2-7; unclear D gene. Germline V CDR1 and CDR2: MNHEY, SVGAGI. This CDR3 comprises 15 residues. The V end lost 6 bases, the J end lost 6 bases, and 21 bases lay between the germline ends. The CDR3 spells CASRAGVVWSFEQYF. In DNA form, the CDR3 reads TGTGCCAGCAGAGCTGGGGTGGTTTGGTCGTTCGAGCAGTACTTC.

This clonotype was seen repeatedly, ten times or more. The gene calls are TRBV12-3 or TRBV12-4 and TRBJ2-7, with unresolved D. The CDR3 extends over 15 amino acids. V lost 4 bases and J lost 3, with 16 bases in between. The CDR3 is CASSSQIGIGYEQYF. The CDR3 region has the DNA TGTGCCAGCAGTTCTCAGATTGGGATTGGCTACGAGCAGTACTTC.

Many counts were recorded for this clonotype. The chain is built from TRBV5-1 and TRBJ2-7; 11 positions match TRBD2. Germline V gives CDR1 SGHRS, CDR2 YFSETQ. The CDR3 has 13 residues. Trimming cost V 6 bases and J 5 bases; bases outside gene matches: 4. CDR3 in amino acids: CASKETSGNEQYF. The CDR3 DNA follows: TGCGCCAGCAAGGAGACTAGCGGGAACGAGCAGTACTTC.

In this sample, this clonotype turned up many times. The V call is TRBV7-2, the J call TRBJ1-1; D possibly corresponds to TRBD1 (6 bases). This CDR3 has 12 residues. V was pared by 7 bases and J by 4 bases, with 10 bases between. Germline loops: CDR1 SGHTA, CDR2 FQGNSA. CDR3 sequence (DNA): TGTGCCAGCAACCGGGGGGCCACTGAAGCTTTCTTT. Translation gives CASNRGATEAFF.

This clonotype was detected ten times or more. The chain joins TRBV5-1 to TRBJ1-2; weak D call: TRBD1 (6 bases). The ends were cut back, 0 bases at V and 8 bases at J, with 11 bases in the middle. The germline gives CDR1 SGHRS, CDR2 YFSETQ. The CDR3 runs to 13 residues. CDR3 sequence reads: CASSLATGKGYTF. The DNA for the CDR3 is TGCGCCAGCAGCTTGGCGACAGGAAAGGGCTACACCTTC. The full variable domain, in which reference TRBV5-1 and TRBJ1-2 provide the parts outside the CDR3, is KAGVTQTPRYLIKTRGQQVTLSCSPISGHRSVSWYQQTPGQGLQFLFEYFSETQRNKGNFPGRFSGRQFSNSRSEMNVSTLELGDSALYLCASSLATGKGYTFGSGTRLTVV.

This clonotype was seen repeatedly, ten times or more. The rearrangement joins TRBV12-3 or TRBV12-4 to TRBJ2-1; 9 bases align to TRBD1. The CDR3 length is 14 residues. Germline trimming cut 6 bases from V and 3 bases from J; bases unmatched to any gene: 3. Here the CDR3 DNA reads TGTGCCAGCAGGACAGGGGGAAGCTACAATGAGCAGTTCTTC. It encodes CASRTGGSYNEQFF.

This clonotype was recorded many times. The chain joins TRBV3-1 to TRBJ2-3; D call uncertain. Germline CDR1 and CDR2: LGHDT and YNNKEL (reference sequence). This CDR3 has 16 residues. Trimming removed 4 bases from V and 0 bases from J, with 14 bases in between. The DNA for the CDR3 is TGTGCCAGCAGCCCCCAAGAGGCAGTAAGCACAGATACGCAGTATTTT. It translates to CASSPQEAVSTDTQYF.

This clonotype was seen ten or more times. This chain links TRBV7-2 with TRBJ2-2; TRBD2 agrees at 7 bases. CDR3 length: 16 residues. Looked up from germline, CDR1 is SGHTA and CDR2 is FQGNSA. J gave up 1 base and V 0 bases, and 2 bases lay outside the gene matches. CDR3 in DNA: TGTGCCAGCAGCTTAGCGCAGCGGGGGAACACCGGGGAGCTGTTTTTT. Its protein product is CASSLAQRGNTGELFF.

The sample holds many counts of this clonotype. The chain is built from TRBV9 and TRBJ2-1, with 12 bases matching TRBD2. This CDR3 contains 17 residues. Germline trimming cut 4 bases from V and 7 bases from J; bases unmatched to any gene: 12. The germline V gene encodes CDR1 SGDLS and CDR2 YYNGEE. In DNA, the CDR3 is TGTGCCAGCAGCCCAGGACTAGCGGGACCCTCCGCGAATGAGCAGTTCTTC. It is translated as CASSPGLAGPSANEQFF.

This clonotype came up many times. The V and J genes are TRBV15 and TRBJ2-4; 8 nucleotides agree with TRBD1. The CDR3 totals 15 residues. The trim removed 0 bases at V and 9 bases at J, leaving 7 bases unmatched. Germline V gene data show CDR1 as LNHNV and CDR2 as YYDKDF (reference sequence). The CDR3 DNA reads TGTGCCACCAGCAGAGACCCGACAGGGGCGCGCATTCAGTACTTC. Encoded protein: CATSRDPTGARIQYF.

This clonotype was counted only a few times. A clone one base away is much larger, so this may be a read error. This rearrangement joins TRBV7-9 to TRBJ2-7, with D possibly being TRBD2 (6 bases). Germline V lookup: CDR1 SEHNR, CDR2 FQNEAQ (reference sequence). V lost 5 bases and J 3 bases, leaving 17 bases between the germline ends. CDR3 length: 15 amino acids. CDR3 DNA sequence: TGTGCCAGCAGCACCTGGGGGACTGATGTCTACGAGCAGTACTTC. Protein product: CASSTWGTDVYEQYF.

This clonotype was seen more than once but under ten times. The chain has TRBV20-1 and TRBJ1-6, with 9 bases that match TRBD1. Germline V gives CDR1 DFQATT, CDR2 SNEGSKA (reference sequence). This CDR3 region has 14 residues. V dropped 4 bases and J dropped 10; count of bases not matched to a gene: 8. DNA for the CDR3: TGCAGTGCTAAGCCGGGACAGGGAGAATCACCCCTCCACTTT. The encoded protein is CSAKPGQGESPLHF.

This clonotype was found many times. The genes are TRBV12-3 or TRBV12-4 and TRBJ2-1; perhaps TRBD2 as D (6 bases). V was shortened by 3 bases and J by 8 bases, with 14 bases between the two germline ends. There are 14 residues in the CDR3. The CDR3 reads CASSFSGSGDEQFF. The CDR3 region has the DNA TGTGCCAGCAGTTTTTCCGGGAGTGGGGATGAGCAGTTCTTC.

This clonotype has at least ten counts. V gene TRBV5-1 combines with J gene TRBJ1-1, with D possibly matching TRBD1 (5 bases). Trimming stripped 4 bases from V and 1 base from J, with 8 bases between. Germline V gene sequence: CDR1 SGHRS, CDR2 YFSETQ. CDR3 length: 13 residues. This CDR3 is CASSGGQNTEAFF. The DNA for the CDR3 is TGCGCCAGCAGCGGAGGACAGAACACTGAAGCTTTCTTT. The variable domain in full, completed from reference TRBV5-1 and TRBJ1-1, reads KAGVTQTPRYLIKTRGQQVTLSCSPISGHRSVSWYQQTPGQGLQFLFEYFSETQRNKGNFPGRFSGRQFSNSRSEMNVSTLELGDSALYLCASSGGQNTEAFFGQGTRLTVV.

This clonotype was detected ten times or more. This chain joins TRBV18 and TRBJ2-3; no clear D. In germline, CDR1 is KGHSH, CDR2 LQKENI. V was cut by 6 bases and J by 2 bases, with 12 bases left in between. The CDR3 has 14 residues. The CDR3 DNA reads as TGTGCCAGCTCTCCGCCGGGCTCCACAGATACGCAGTATTTT. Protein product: CASSPPGSTDTQYF.

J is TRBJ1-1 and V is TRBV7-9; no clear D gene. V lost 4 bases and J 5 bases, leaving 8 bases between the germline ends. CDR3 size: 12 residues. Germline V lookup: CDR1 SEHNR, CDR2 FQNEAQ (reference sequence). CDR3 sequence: CASSSMGTEAFF. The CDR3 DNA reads TGTGCCAGCAGCTCCATGGGGACTGAAGCTTTCTTT.

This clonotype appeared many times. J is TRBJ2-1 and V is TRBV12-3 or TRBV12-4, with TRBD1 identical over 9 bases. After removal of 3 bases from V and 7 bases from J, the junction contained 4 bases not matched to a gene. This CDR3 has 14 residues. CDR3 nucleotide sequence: TGTGCCAGCAGTTTCGGGACAGGGTCTAATGAGCAGTTCTTC. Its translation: CASSFGTGSNEQFF.